One and the same sample provided the 10 T cell receptor beta chains below, sequenced in a study of early T cells in non-severe SARS-CoV-2 infection. TCRdb reanalysed the 5' RACE reads using MiXCR and keeps one entry per CDR3 protein. The sample lists just over 95,000 distinct CDR3 sequences; roughly 9.6% were seen once. The sequencing sample was made of whole blood. These receptors were collected from an adult who was a healthcare worker with PCR-confirmed SARS-CoV-2 infection or an uninfected control (not recorded which).

This clonotype was found many times. This sequence joins TRBV27 and TRBJ1-1, with D tentatively TRBD1 (5 bases). Trimming cost V 6 bases and J 4 bases, with 12 bases left between them. This CDR3 spans 13 amino acids. CDR1 is MNHEY, CDR2 SMNVEV, per germline (reference sequence). The CDR3 loop reads CASRLGVATEAFF. CDR3 bases: TGTGCCAGCAGACTAGGGGTGGCCACTGAAGCTTTCTTT.

This chain joins TRBV18 and TRBJ2-6; 8 bases are shared with TRBD1. The V segment lost 3 bases and the J segment 4 bases; nucleotides outside the gene matches: 11. The CDR3 length is 18 residues. Looked up from germline, CDR1 is KGHSH and CDR2 is LQKENI. Written as DNA, the CDR3 is TGTGCCAGCTCACCGCCGCGGACAGGGATCTCCGGGGCCAACGTCCTGACTTTC. Translated, it gives CASSPPRTGISGANVLTF.

This clonotype was seen only a few times. The chain is built from TRBV10-1 and TRBJ1-5; maybe TRBD1 (5 bases). The CDR3 is 15 amino acids. V was clipped by 4 bases and J by 0 bases, with 10 bases between them. Germline values: CDR1 WNHNN, CDR2 SYGVQD (reference sequence). CDR3 DNA: TGCGCCAGCAGTGTGGGGGAACGTAGCAATCAGCCCCAGCATTTT. This translates into CASSVGERSNQPQHF.

Ten or more counts support this clonotype. CDR3: CASREETGGINSPLHF. The CDR3 DNA reads as TGTGCCAGCAGAGAGGAGACAGGGGGCATTAATTCACCCCTCCACTTT. The V gene is TRBV2, the J gene TRBJ1-6; TRBD1 agrees at 10 bases. V lost 6 bases and J lost 6; bases outside the gene matches: 8. Germline V gives CDR1 SNHLY, CDR2 FYNNEI. The length of the CDR3 is 16 residues.

This chain uses TRBV12-3 or TRBV12-4 with TRBJ2-7, with D unclear. V was shortened by 4 bases and J by 4 bases, with 11 bases between the two germline ends. CDR3 length: 13 residues. The CDR3 protein is CASSSILSYEQYF. DNA for the CDR3: TGTGCCAGCAGTTCCATTCTTTCTTACGAGCAGTACTTC.

This clonotype has ten or more counts. The chain recombines TRBV12-3 or TRBV12-4 with TRBJ2-7, with 11 positions matching TRBD1. With V trimmed by 5 bases and J by 5 bases, 8 bases remained unmatched. CDR3 size: 15 residues. CDR3 in DNA: TGTGCCAGCAGTGATCCGGGACAGGGGGTCGACGAGCAGTACTTC. Translated, it gives CASSDPGQGVDEQYF.

The sample holds many counts of this clonotype. The V call is TRBV12-3 or TRBV12-4, the J call TRBJ2-5; either TRBD1 or TRBD2 may fit D (5 bases each). This CDR3 has 15 residues. Trimming took 3 bases from V and 1 from J, leaving 12 bases between them. The CDR3, as DNA: TGTGCCAGCAGTTTTGACAGCGGCATCCAAGAGACCCAGTACTTC. This encodes CASSFDSGIQETQYF.

This chain links TRBV14 with TRBJ2-4; D gene unclear. CDR3 length: 13 residues. CDR1 and CDR2 from the germline V gene are SGHDN and FVKESK. Trimming removed 1 base from V and 6 bases from J, with 7 bases in between. The CDR3, as DNA: TGTGCCAGCAGCCAAGTGAGAGCAAACATTCAGTACTTC. This codes for CASSQVRANIQYF.

This chain links TRBV29-1 with TRBJ1-5; D gene uncertain. The V gene lost 4 bases and the J gene lost 2 bases, with 6 bases spanning the gap. Germline V gene sequence: CDR1 SQVTM, CDR2 ANQGSEA. This CDR3 region has 12 residues. This CDR3 is CSVGDGNQPQHF. The CDR3 DNA reads as TGCAGCGTTGGGGATGGCAATCAGCCCCAGCATTTT. Based on the CDR3 plus reference TRBV29-1 and TRBJ1-5, the full variable domain is SAVISQKPSRDICQRGTSLTIQCQVDSQVTMMFWYRQQPGQSLTLIATANQGSEATYESGFVIDKFPISRPNLTFSTLTVSNMSPEDSSIYLCSVGDGNQPQHFGDGTRLSIL.

The chain carries TRBV5-1 and TRBJ2-1, with a possible D match to TRBD2 (5 bases). This CDR3 is 15 amino acids long. Germline V gives CDR1 SGHRS, CDR2 YFSETQ. V shed 0 bases and J shed 8 bases, with 15 bases lying between them. CDR3 bases: TGCGCCAGCAGCTTGGCGGCTAGCTCCTTAGATGAGCAGTTCTTC. It is translated as CASSLAASSLDEQFF.